These 14 T cell receptor beta chains came from one sample sequenced in a study of CD8 T cells in Susac syndrome. A quantity of 0.5 to 1 ug RNA underwent reverse transcription using random hexamers. TCRdb redid the calling of the immunoSEQ multiplex PCR reads with MiXCR, one entry per CDR3 protein. Counted here are just over 300,000 distinct CDR3 sequences, 90% to 95% occurring once; the ten biggest clones make up around 0.07%. The sample taken for sequencing was CD4+ T cells from PBMCs. Every receptor here comes from a human donor with multiple sclerosis.

The chain links TRBV18 to TRBJ2-5; 10 nucleotides line up with TRBD2. V lost 4 bases to trimming and J lost 5 bases; unmatched junction nucleotides: 7. From germline, CDR1 is KGHSH and CDR2 LQKENI. There are 15 residues in the CDR3. This CDR3 reads CASSLEAGGGETQYF. The CDR3 DNA is TGTGCCAGCTCACTCGAAGCGGGAGGGGGCGAGACCCAGTACTTC. The full variable domain, its missing parts supplied by reference TRBV18 and TRBJ2-5, is NAGVMQNPRHLVRRRGQEARLRCSPMKGHSHVYWYRQLPEEGLKFMVYLQKENIIDESGMPKERFSAEFPKEGPSILRIQQVVRGDSAAYFCASSLEAGGGETQYFGPGTRLLVL.

In its sample, this clonotype was seen once. The rearrangement links TRBV5-1 to TRBJ2-3; the D gene is possibly TRBD2 (6 bases). The CDR3 runs to 16 residues. CDR1 and CDR2 (germline): SGHRS, YFSETQ. Trimming pared 3 bases from V and 0 bases from J, leaving 14 bases between. The CDR3 here is CASSSSLGTSTDTQYF. The CDR3 bases are TGCGCCAGCAGCTCGTCGTTGGGGACTAGCACAGATACGCAGTATTTT.

This chain uses TRBV19 with TRBJ1-5, with D tentatively TRBD1 (6 bases). The V end was cut by 3 bases, the J end by 0 bases, with 9 bases between. The CDR3 sequence is 15 residues long. Germline assignment: CDR1 LNHDA and CDR2 SQIVND (reference sequence). The CDR3 is CASSIEGHSNQPQHF. DNA for the CDR3: TGTGCCAGTAGTATCGAGGGACATAGCAATCAGCCCCAGCATTTT.

This chain uses TRBV20-1 with TRBJ2-7; TRBD1 agrees at 11 bases. Trimming took 6 bases from V and 2 from J; bases not matched to a gene: 3. This CDR3 spans 13 amino acids. Germline CDR1 is DFQATT and CDR2 is SNEGSKA (reference sequence). CDR3 DNA: TGCAGTGCGAAGGGACAGGGGGCCTACGAGCAGTACTTC. This encodes CSAKGQGAYEQYF.

The rearrangement uses TRBV20-1 and TRBJ1-3; D not certain. Germline loops: CDR1 DFQATT, CDR2 SNEGSKA (reference sequence). This CDR3 is built from 11 residues. V lost 1 base to trimming and J lost 6 bases, with 4 bases between them. The CDR3 loop is CSARVENTIYF. In DNA form, the CDR3 reads TGCAGTGCTAGAGTTGAAAACACCATATATTTT.

The CDR3 sequence: CASSVRQGNSPLHF. The CDR3 DNA reads TGTGCCAGCAGCGTACGGCAGGGGAATTCACCCCTCCACTTT. The chain is built from TRBV9 and TRBJ1-6; a possible D gene is TRBD1 (6 bases). V was cut by 1 base and J by 7 bases, with 9 bases left in between. The CDR3 sequence is 14 residues long. Germline lookup yields CDR1 SGDLS and CDR2 YYNGEE.

The chain employs TRBV20-1 and TRBJ2-5; D remains unclear. CDR1 and CDR2 from the germline V gene are DFQATT and SNEGSKA (reference sequence). Trimming cost V 2 bases and J 5 bases, with 12 bases left between them. The CDR3 contains 13 residues. CDR3 bases: TGCAGTGCTAGACGCTCTCCCCAGGAGACCCAGTACTTC. Its protein is CSARRSPQETQYF.

The chain has TRBV25-1 and TRBJ1-4; 7 bases are shared with TRBD1. The CDR3 contains 15 residues. V lost 0 bases and J lost 5; bases outside the gene matches: 3. Germline CDR1 is MGHDK and CDR2 is SYGVNS. This CDR3 reads CASSEYSTGNEKLFF. For the CDR3, the DNA is TGTGCCAGCAGTGAATATTCGACAGGGAATGAAAAACTGTTTTTT. The full variable domain, rest sourced from reference TRBV25-1 and TRBJ1-4, is EADIYQTPRYLVIGTGKKITLECSQTMGHDKMYWYQQDPGMELHLIHYSYGVNSTEKGDLSSESTVSRIRTEHFPLTLESARPSHTSQYLCASSEYSTGNEKLFFGSGTQLSVL.

The chain links TRBV18 to TRBJ1-1; 11 positions match TRBD1. CDR3 size: 14 residues. V gave up 6 bases and J gave up 5 bases; unmatched junction bases: 5. Germline-derived CDR1 and CDR2 are KGHSH and LQKENI. CDR3 DNA: TGTGCCAGCTCTCCGGACAGGGGGCGTACTGAAGCTTTCTTT. Amino acids: CASSPDRGRTEAFF.

The chain joins TRBV2 to TRBJ1-2; D is undetermined. Germline CDR1 reads SNHLY; CDR2 reads FYNNEI. This CDR3 is built from 15 residues. V shed 3 bases and J shed 0 bases, with 11 bases lying between them. CDR3 DNA: TGTGCCAGCAGTGATAACCCGTTCCCTAACTATGGCTACACCTTC. This gives the protein CASSDNPFPNYGYTF.

This chain connects TRBV6-5 to TRBJ1-5; D gene unclear. The CDR3 consists of 14 residues. Germline loops: CDR1 MNHEY, CDR2 SVGAGI. Trimming shortened V by 4 bases and J by 0 bases, and 7 bases separated the two germline ends. The CDR3 here is CASSLDGSNQPQHF. The CDR3 DNA reads TGTGCCAGCAGTTTGGACGGTAGCAATCAGCCCCAGCATTTT.

The chain employs TRBV7-9 and TRBJ2-1; 12 bases are shared with TRBD2. The V segment lost 5 bases and the J segment 2 bases; nucleotides outside the gene matches: 4. CDR3 length: 16 residues. From germline, CDR1 is SEHNR and CDR2 FQNEAQ (reference sequence). The CDR3 nucleotides read TGTGCCAGCAGCCCCCGACTAGCGGGGGCCTACAATGAGCAGTTCTTC. This codes for CASSPRLAGAYNEQFF. Based on the CDR3 plus reference TRBV7-9 and TRBJ2-1, the full variable domain is DTGVSQNPRHKITKRGQNVTFRCDPISEHNRLYWYRQTLGQGPEFLTYFQNEAQLEKSRLLSDRFSAERPKGSFSTLEIQRTEQGDSAMYLCASSPRLAGAYNEQFFGPGTRLTVL.

The chain is built from TRBV11-3 and TRBJ1-5, with TRBD1 matching over 8 bases. The J segment lost 9 bases and the V segment lost 5 bases, leaving 15 bases of the junction unmatched. Germline loops: CDR1 SGHNT, CDR2 YENEEA. CDR3 size: 16 residues. The CDR3 protein is CASSLTRTGLGGPQHF. The CDR3, as DNA: TGTGCCAGCAGCCTCACCCGGACAGGGCTTGGGGGGCCCCAGCATTTT.

The J gene is TRBJ2-3, the V gene TRBV6-6; possibly TRBD2 for D (6 bases). V shed 10 bases and J shed 0 bases, with 17 bases lying between them. Per germline, CDR1 MNHNY and CDR2 SVGAGI (reference sequence). This CDR3 region has 15 residues. The CDR3 region is CATSGGASSTDTQYF. CDR3 sequence (DNA): TGTGCCACCTCAGGAGGGGCCTCTAGCACAGATACGCAGTATTTT.